Listed here are 24 T cell receptor beta chains from one sample, sequenced in a study of cytomegalovirus exposure and HLA in healthy donors. The PCR made use of 60 Vbeta and 13 Jbeta primers. Some clones are missing from TCRdb's copy, which holds only in-frame ones; the method was immunoSEQ multiplex PCR. The table for this sample gives about 130,000 clones. The sample was PBMCs. These receptor sequences come from a man aged 18 to 30 in good health and CMV-seronegative.

This chain connects TRBV7-8 to TRBJ2-7, with 7 nucleotides matching TRBD1. The CDR3 has 12 amino acids. Trimming removed 6 bases from V and 1 base from J; junction bases left unmatched: 0. CDR1 is SGHVS and CDR2 is FQNEAQ in the germline V gene. The CDR3 DNA reads TGTGCCAGCAGGGACAGGTCCTACGAGCAGTACTTC. Translation: CASRDRSYEQYF.

The chain has TRBV19 and TRBJ1-6; 7 nucleotides agree with TRBD1. The CDR3 consists of 15 residues. V lost 5 bases, J lost 9 bases, and 10 bases stayed unmatched. Germline CDR1 LNHDA, CDR2 SQIVND (reference sequence). The chain's CDR3 is CASSETGVGSSPLHF. CDR3 nucleotides: TGTGCCAGTAGTGAAACAGGGGTAGGAAGTTCACCCCTCCACTTT. The full variable domain, in which reference TRBV19 and TRBJ1-6 provide the parts outside the CDR3, is DGGITQSPKYLFRKEGQNVTLSCEQNLNHDAMYWYRQDPGQGLRLIYYSQIVNDFQKGDIAEGYSVSREKKESFPLTVTSAQKNPTAFYLCASSETGVGSSPLHFGNGTRLTVT.

The chain couples TRBV11-3 to TRBJ2-4; weak D call: TRBD1 (6 bases). The V gene's germline CDR1 is SGHNT and CDR2 YENEEA. V shed 8 bases and J shed 8 bases, with 13 bases lying between them. This CDR3 is built from 12 residues. The chain's CDR3 is CASGLGADIQYF. The CDR3, as DNA: TGTGCCAGCGGCCTGGGGGCAGACATTCAGTACTTC. Based on the CDR3 plus reference TRBV11-3 and TRBJ2-4, the full variable domain is EAGVVQSPRYKIIEKKQPVAFWCNPISGHNTLYWYLQNLGQGPELLIRYENEEAVDDSQLPKDRFSAERLKGVDSTLKIQPAELGDSAVYLCASGLGADIQYFGAGTRLSVL.

V usage is TRBV13 and J usage is TRBJ1-6, with 9 nucleotides matching TRBD1. Germline CDR1 and CDR2: PRHDT and FYEKMQ (reference sequence). This CDR3 has 16 residues. J lost 7 bases, V lost 0 bases, and 4 bases had no gene match. CDR3 sequence reads: CASSLGTGGRNSPLHF. For the CDR3, the DNA is TGTGCCAGCAGCTTAGGCACAGGGGGCAGGAATTCACCCCTCCACTTT.

V and J are TRBV5-1 and TRBJ2-5; TRBD1 agrees at 7 bases. The end of the DNA aligns better with TRBJ2-7, so the J call may be wrong. Looked up from germline, CDR1 is SGHRS and CDR2 is YFSETQ. This CDR3 comprises 14 residues. DNA of the CDR3: TGCGCCAGCAGCTACTGGGACAGTCCCTACGAGCAGTACTTC. This translates into CASSYWDSPYEQYF.

This chain joins TRBV6-6 and TRBJ1-5; no reliable D call. CDR1 MNHNY and CDR2 SVGAGI come from the germline V gene (reference sequence). The V and J ends lost 8 bases and 4 bases respectively, with 18 bases between them. The CDR3 has 15 residues. DNA for the CDR3: TGTGCCAGCCCCCCTGGACTTGGAGGGAATCAGCCCCAGCATTTT. Translation gives CASPPGLGGNQPQHF.

V gene TRBV6-5 combines with J gene TRBJ2-7; 7 positions agree with TRBD1. The junction had 7 bases not matched to a gene; V was cut back by 2 bases and J by 3 bases. The germline V gene encodes CDR1 MNHEY and CDR2 SVGAGI. This CDR3 is 15 amino acids long. CDR3 nucleotides: TGTGCCAGCAGTTACAGGGGACAGCCAAGCTACGAGCAGTACTTC. It translates to CASSYRGQPSYEQYF.

CDR3 DNA: TGTGCCAGCAGAACAGGGGGCTACGACCTTGGAAACACCATATATTTT. Amino acids: CASRTGGYDLGNTIYF. The chain carries TRBV28 and TRBJ1-3; the match to TRBD1 covers 9 bases. The CDR3 is 16 amino acids. V lost 6 bases to trimming and J lost 3 bases; unmatched junction nucleotides: 9. Germline lookup yields CDR1 MDHEN and CDR2 SYDVKM.

The V and J genes are TRBV29-1 and TRBJ1-2, with 8 positions matching TRBD1. Per the germline V gene, CDR1 is SQVTM and CDR2 is ANQGSEA. This CDR3 contains 14 residues. V shed 3 bases and J 7 bases; nucleotides not matched to a gene: 10. CDR3 bases: TGCAGCGTTGATGGACAGGGCCCGTTCTTTGGCTACACCTTC. The encoded protein is CSVDGQGPFFGYTF. Full variable domain (missing parts from reference TRBV29-1 and TRBJ1-2): SAVISQKPSRDICQRGTSLTIQCQVDSQVTMMFWYRQQPGQSLTLIATANQGSEATYESGFVIDKFPISRPNLTFSTLTVSNMSPEDSSIYLCSVDGQGPFFGYTFGSGTRLTVV.

The rearrangement uses TRBV4-2 and TRBJ2-5, with 7 bases identical to TRBD2. Germline V CDR1 and CDR2: LGHNA, YNFKEQ. CDR3 length: 13 amino acids. V dropped 5 bases and J dropped 1; count of bases not matched to a gene: 1. DNA of the CDR3: TGTGCCAGCAGCAGCGGGGTCCAAGAGACCCAGTACTTC. Its protein product is CASSSGVQETQYF.

This chain joins TRBV7-3 and TRBJ2-5; 7 bases are a match to TRBD1. Unmatched junction bases numbered 2, after V lost 5 bases and J lost 2 bases. The CDR3 totals 13 residues. Germline loops: CDR1 SGHTA, CDR2 FQGTGA. The CDR3 region is CASSRGQQETQYF. CDR3 nucleotides: TGTGCCAGCAGCCGGGGACAGCAAGAGACCCAGTACTTC.

The genes are TRBV7-5 and TRBJ1-2; TRBD1 reflects the table's D call only, with no check against the DNA. TRBV7-5 is reported as a pseudogene. This CDR3 contains 14 residues. The CDR3 protein is CVRSLITENYGYTF. The CDR3 region has the DNA TGTGTCAGAAGCTTAATTACAGAAAATTATGGCTACACCTTC.

The J gene is TRBJ1-5, the V gene TRBV2, with D uncertain. The V gene lost 4 bases and the J gene lost 0 bases, with 7 bases spanning the gap. The CDR3 consists of 14 residues. Per the germline V gene, CDR1 is SNHLY and CDR2 is FYNNEI. The CDR3 sequence: CASSVSDSNQPQHF. CDR3 in DNA: TGTGCCAGCAGTGTGAGCGATAGCAATCAGCCCCAGCATTTT. The full variable domain, with the rest looked up from reference TRBV2 and TRBJ1-5, is EPEVTQTPSHQVTQMGQEVILRCVPISNHLYFYWYRQILGQKVEFLVSFYNNEISEKSEIFDDQFSVERPDGSNFTLKIRSTKLEDSAMYFCASSVSDSNQPQHFGDGTRLSIL.

This chain links TRBV6-6 with TRBJ1-1; 7 nucleotides match TRBD1. This CDR3 contains 14 residues. Trimming cost V 2 bases and J 2 bases; bases outside gene matches: 2. Germline V gene lookup returns CDR1 MNHNY and CDR2 SVGAGI (reference sequence). This CDR3 reads CASSYPGGNTEAFF. Here the CDR3 DNA reads TGTGCCAGCAGTTACCCAGGGGGTAACACTGAAGCTTTCTTT.

The chain employs TRBV28 and TRBJ1-5; D uncertain. CDR3 size: 14 residues. Trimming shortened V by 2 bases and J by 3 bases, and 8 bases separated the two germline ends. CDR1 MDHEN and CDR2 SYDVKM come from the germline V gene. In DNA, the CDR3 is TGTGCCAGCAGTTTAGCGGGGATCAATCAGCCCCAGCATTTT. This gives the protein CASSLAGINQPQHF.

J is TRBJ2-7 and V is TRBV28, with D possibly being TRBD2 (6 bases). V lost 2 bases and J 6 bases, leaving 8 bases between the germline ends. CDR1 is MDHEN, CDR2 SYDVKM, per germline. This CDR3 contains 12 residues. CDR3 nucleotides: TGTGCCAGCAGTTTAGGAGGGAGCGAGCAGTACTTC. Its protein is CASSLGGSEQYF.

The DNA for the CDR3 is TGTGCCAGCCGCTGGGAGGGCTACACCGGGGAGCTGTTTTTT. The encoded protein is CASRWEGYTGELFF. This chain links TRBV7-2 with TRBJ2-2, with 7 bases that match TRBD2. The CDR3 contains 14 residues. V dropped 8 bases and J dropped 3; count of bases not matched to a gene: 6. Germline V gene sequence: CDR1 SGHTA, CDR2 FQGNSA.

J is TRBJ2-3 and V is TRBV6-4; the match to TRBD2 covers 7 bases. This CDR3 is 15 amino acids long. J was trimmed by 6 bases and V by 3 bases; bases with no gene match: 9. Per germline, CDR1 MRHNA and CDR2 SNTAGT. This CDR3 is CASSEASGARDTQYF. The CDR3 DNA follows: TGTGCCAGCAGTGAGGCTAGCGGTGCTCGGGATACGCAGTATTTT.

The chain employs TRBV6-1 and TRBJ2-2; 9 bases are shared with TRBD1. Losses at the gene ends were 6 bases for V and 4 bases for J; bases not matched to a gene: 6. CDR3 length: 15 residues. Germline values: CDR1 MNHNS, CDR2 SASEGT. CDR3 DNA sequence: TGTGCCAGCAGACCCAACAGGGGGCTCACCGGGGAGCTGTTTTTT. Translated, it gives CASRPNRGLTGELFF.

This sequence joins TRBV14 and TRBJ1-1; possible D gene TRBD1, 5 bases. This CDR3 region has 12 residues. Germline V lookup: CDR1 SGHDN, CDR2 FVKESK. Trimming left V 2 bases short and J 8 bases short, with 9 bases between. CDR3 amino acids: CASSQWGEEAFF. CDR3 DNA sequence: TGTGCCAGCAGCCAATGGGGGGAAGAAGCTTTCTTT. The full variable domain, completed using reference TRBV14 and TRBJ1-1, is EAGVTQFPSHSVIEKGQTVTLRCDPISGHDNLYWYRRVMGKEIKFLLHFVKESKQDESGMPNNRFLAERTGGTYSTLKVQPAELEDSGVYFCASSQWGEEAFFGQGTRLTVV.

The chain uses TRBV18 and TRBJ1-1; D gene unclear. V was trimmed by 5 bases and J by 4 bases, leaving 17 bases between them. This CDR3 comprises 15 residues. The germline V gene encodes CDR1 KGHSH and CDR2 LQKENI. CDR3 protein: CASSAREGGFTEAFF. CDR3 coding DNA: TGTGCCAGCTCAGCTAGGGAGGGAGGTTTCACTGAAGCTTTCTTT.

The CDR3: CASIDSNYQPQHF. The CDR3 bases are TGTGCCAGCATCGACAGCAACTATCAGCCCCAGCATTTT. The chain combines TRBV28 with TRBJ1-5; a weak D match, TRBD1 (5 bases). The CDR3 contains 13 residues. Germline CDR1 is MDHEN and CDR2 is SYDVKM. The germline V and J ends were trimmed by 7 bases and 5 bases, with 12 bases remaining between them.

This chain joins TRBV9 and TRBJ2-2, with D possibly being TRBD2 (5 bases). The V gene lost 4 bases and the J gene lost 11 bases, with 15 bases spanning the gap. Per germline, CDR1 SGDLS and CDR2 YYNGEE. This CDR3 contains 13 residues. CDR3 residues: CASSRQAGVELFF. The CDR3 nucleotides read TGTGCCAGCAGCCGCCAGGCGGGTGTCGAGCTGTTTTTT.

The chain is built from TRBV13 and TRBJ2-7; D gene ambiguous. The CDR3 has 13 amino acids. V was cut by 1 base and J by 0 bases, with 4 bases left in between. The germline V gene encodes CDR1 PRHDT and CDR2 FYEKMQ (reference sequence). The CDR3 DNA reads TGTGCCAGCAGCTTAGTCAGCTCCTACGAGCAGTACTTC. This gives the protein CASSLVSSYEQYF.